The source of this TCR beta chain is a study of cytomegalovirus exposure and HLA in healthy donors. Whole-study results and caveats: The classifier was said to identify cytomegalovirus status with high specificity and sensitivity. In an earlier analysis, productive rearrangement rates for most beta V segments clustered near 87% or 30%.

PCR primers comprised 60 Vbeta and 13 Jbeta primers. The table came from immunoSEQ multiplex PCR; TCRdb's copy has only in-frame clones and leaves some out. The sample consists of 100,000 to 150,000 clones, around four fifths of them appearing once. In this sample, this clone turned up many times. Its antigen is as yet unknown. Each of the donors was a healthy bone marrow donor. The source of this sequence is a man aged 18 to 30 in good health and CMV-seropositive. The source material was PBMCs.

CDR3 in DNA: TGTGCCAGCAGTGAACGGTCTAGCGGGGTTTACGAGCAGTACTTC. It yields the protein CASSERSSGVYEQYF. This rearrangement joins TRBV2 to TRBJ2-7; 9 bases line up with TRBD2. CDR1 is SNHLY and CDR2 is FYNNEI in the germline V gene. The V gene end was trimmed by 2 bases and the J gene end by 4 bases; junction bases not matched to a gene: 6. This CDR3 comprises 15 residues. Full variable domain (missing parts from reference TRBV2 and TRBJ2-7): EPEVTQTPSHQVTQMGQEVILRCVPISNHLYFYWYRQILGQKVEFLVSFYNNEISEKSEIFDDQFSVERPDGSNFTLKIRSTKLEDSAMYFCASSERSSGVYEQYFGPGTRLTVT.